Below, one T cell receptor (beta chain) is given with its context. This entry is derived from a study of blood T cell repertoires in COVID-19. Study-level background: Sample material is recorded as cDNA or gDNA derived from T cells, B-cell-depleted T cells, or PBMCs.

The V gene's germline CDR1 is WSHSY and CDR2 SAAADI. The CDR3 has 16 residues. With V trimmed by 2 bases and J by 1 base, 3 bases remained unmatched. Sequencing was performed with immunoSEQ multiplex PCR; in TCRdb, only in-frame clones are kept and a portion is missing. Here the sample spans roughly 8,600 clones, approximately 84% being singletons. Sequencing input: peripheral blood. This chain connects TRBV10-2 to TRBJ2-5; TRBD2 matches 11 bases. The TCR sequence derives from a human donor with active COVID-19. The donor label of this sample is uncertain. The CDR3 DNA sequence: TGCGCCAGCAGTGAGCTCGGGACTAGCGGCCAAGAGACCCAGTACTTC. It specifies CASSELGTSGQETQYF.